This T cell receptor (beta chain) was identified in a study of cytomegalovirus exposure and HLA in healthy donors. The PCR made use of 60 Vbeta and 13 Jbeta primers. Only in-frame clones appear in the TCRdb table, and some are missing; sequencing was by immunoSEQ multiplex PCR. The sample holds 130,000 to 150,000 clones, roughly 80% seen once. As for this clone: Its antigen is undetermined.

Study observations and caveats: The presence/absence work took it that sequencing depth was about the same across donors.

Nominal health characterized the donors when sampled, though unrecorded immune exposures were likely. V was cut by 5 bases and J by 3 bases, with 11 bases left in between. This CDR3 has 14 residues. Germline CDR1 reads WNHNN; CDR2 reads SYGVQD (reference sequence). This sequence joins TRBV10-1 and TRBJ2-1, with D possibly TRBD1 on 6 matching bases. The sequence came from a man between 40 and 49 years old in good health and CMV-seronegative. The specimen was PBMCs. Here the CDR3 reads CASSKGDIYNEQFF. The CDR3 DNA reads TGCGCCAGCAGTAAGGGGGACATCTACAATGAGCAGTTCTTC.